The rows below give T cell receptor beta chains drawn from one sample of a study of blood T cell repertoires in COVID-19. Using immunoSEQ multiplex PCR, the repertoire was profiled, and TCRdb retains in-frame clones only, with some absent. Found here are about 220,000 clones, roughly 88% of them singletons; the top ten hold less than 4.5%. Sequencing was performed on PBMCs or T cells enriched from blood (not recorded which). Receptors were obtained from a woman aged 40 to 55 with acute COVID-19. Each CDR3 is given with its conserved first and last residue. The D gene is left open where the match is weak. Clone size is given for some rows only: seen once, a few or many times, or a class if the clone is expanded.

d_call: -; v_call: TRBV2; clone_size: -; j_call: TRBJ1-2; cdr3_nt: TGTGCCAGCACCAGTGACTATGGCTACACCTTC; cdr3_aa: CASTSDYGYTF
d_call: -; v_call: TRBV5-5; clone_size: -; j_call: TRBJ1-2; cdr3_nt: TGTGCCAGCAGCTTGGGGAGGCCTCGGAACCGCTATGGCTACACCTTC; cdr3_aa: CASSLGRPRNRYGYTF
d_call: -; v_call: TRBV7-9; clone_size: -; j_call: TRBJ1-3; cdr3_nt: TGTGCCAGCAGCTTAGGGACCAGGACATTAAGTGGAAACACCATATATTTT; cdr3_aa: CASSLGTRTLSGNTIYF
d_call: TRBD2; v_call: TRBV11-1; clone_size: -; j_call: TRBJ2-1; cdr3_nt: TGTGCCAGCAGAGTTGGGCGGGGGGCCTTCGATGAGCAGTTCTTC; cdr3_aa: CASRVGRGAFDEQFF
d_call: -; v_call: TRBV12-3/TRBV12-4; clone_size: few; j_call: TRBJ2-1; cdr3_nt: TGTGCCAGCAGTTCCATCAGTGAGCAGTTCTTC; cdr3_aa: CASSSISEQFF
d_call: -; v_call: TRBV11-2; clone_size: -; j_call: TRBJ1-2; cdr3_nt: TGTGCCAGCAGCTTAAACAATTATGGCTACACCTTC; cdr3_aa: CASSLNNYGYTF
d_call: TRBD1; v_call: TRBV15; clone_size: -; j_call: TRBJ2-1; cdr3_nt: TGTGCCACCAGCAGAGATCCGCAGGGGGCGAGGGAGCAGTTCTTC; cdr3_aa: CATSRDPQGAREQFF
d_call: TRBD1; v_call: TRBV27; clone_size: -; j_call: TRBJ2-7; cdr3_nt: TGTGCCAGCACCACCGGGACAGGGTTCGAGCAGTACTTC; cdr3_aa: CASTTGTGFEQYF
d_call: -; v_call: TRBV6-1; clone_size: -; j_call: TRBJ1-2; cdr3_nt: TGTGCCAGCAGTGAATTGGCAGCCCTTACAGCGGCTGGCTACACCTTC; cdr3_aa: CASSELAALTAAGYTF
d_call: -; v_call: TRBV7-8; clone_size: -; j_call: TRBJ2-7; cdr3_nt: TGTGCCAGCAGCTCCGAAACCCCAGGGTTCGGGCAGTACTTC; cdr3_aa: CASSSETPGFGQYF
d_call: -; v_call: TRBV25-1; clone_size: -; j_call: TRBJ1-2; cdr3_nt: TGTGCCAGCGCACTTCCGACGGGGAATAGCTATGGCTACACCTTC; cdr3_aa: CASALPTGNSYGYTF
d_call: -; v_call: TRBV6-2/TRBV6-3; clone_size: -; j_call: TRBJ1-2; cdr3_nt: TGTGCCAGCAGTTACCCCTCGGGGGGAAGCTATGGCTACACCTTC; cdr3_aa: CASSYPSGGSYGYTF
d_call: -; v_call: TRBV19; clone_size: -; j_call: TRBJ2-2; cdr3_nt: TGTGCCAGTAGTATAAATAGCGGTCACGGGGAGCTGTTTTTT; cdr3_aa: CASSINSGHGELFF
d_call: -; v_call: TRBV7-2; clone_size: -; j_call: TRBJ2-5; cdr3_nt: TGTGCCAGCAGCCCTAGCTGGGAAGAGACCCAGTACTTC; cdr3_aa: CASSPSWEETQYF
d_call: TRBD1; v_call: TRBV5-8; clone_size: -; j_call: TRBJ1-1; cdr3_nt: TGTGCCAGCAGCTCGCAGGGGGAGGTGAACACTGAAGCTTTCTTT; cdr3_aa: CASSSQGEVNTEAFF
d_call: TRBD1; v_call: TRBV6-4; clone_size: -; j_call: TRBJ1-1; cdr3_nt: TGTGCCAGGTTTGGGACAGGGAGGAAAGCTTTCTTT; cdr3_aa: CARFGTGRKAFF
d_call: -; v_call: TRBV7-2; clone_size: few; j_call: TRBJ1-6; cdr3_nt: TGTGCCAGCAGGGGGGGAGTTGGAAATTCACCCCTCCACTTT; cdr3_aa: CASRGGVGNSPLHF
d_call: TRBD1; v_call: TRBV3-1/TRBV3-2; clone_size: -; j_call: TRBJ1-4; cdr3_nt: TGTGCCAGCAGCCCCGGCACCACAGGGGGAACTAATGAAAAACTGTTTTTT; cdr3_aa: CASSPGTTGGTNEKLFF
d_call: -; v_call: TRBV12-3/TRBV12-4; clone_size: -; j_call: TRBJ1-2; cdr3_nt: TGTGCCAGCAGTTCCCATAACTATGGCTACACCTTC; cdr3_aa: CASSSHNYGYTF
d_call: TRBD1; v_call: TRBV5-1; clone_size: -; j_call: TRBJ2-2; cdr3_nt: TGCGCCAGCAGCTCCCCGCTATGGGGACAGTCGTCTAACACCGGGGAGCTGTTTTTT; cdr3_aa: CASSSPLWGQSSNTGELFF
d_call: TRBD1; v_call: TRBV25-1; clone_size: -; j_call: TRBJ1-6; cdr3_nt: TGTGCCAGCAGTGACGCATGGACAGGGGGCAGTTCACCCCTCCACTTT; cdr3_aa: CASSDAWTGGSSPLHF
d_call: -; v_call: TRBV19; clone_size: -; j_call: TRBJ1-5; cdr3_nt: TGTGCCAGTTGGGCAGGGGTGGTCAATCAGCCCCAGCATTTT; cdr3_aa: CASWAGVVNQPQHF
d_call: -; v_call: TRBV19; clone_size: -; j_call: TRBJ2-7; cdr3_nt: TGTGCCAGTAGTCAAGGACAGAGACTTTCCTACGAGCAGTACTTC; cdr3_aa: CASSQGQRLSYEQYF
d_call: -; v_call: TRBV29-1; clone_size: -; j_call: TRBJ1-1; cdr3_nt: TGCAGCGTTGAAGATCCCGAACAGGGTCTTGTTGAAGCTTTCTTT; cdr3_aa: CSVEDPEQGLVEAFF
d_call: TRBD2; v_call: TRBV24-1; clone_size: -; j_call: TRBJ2-3; cdr3_nt: TGTGCCACCAGTGACCGCAGCGGGGGGAATGCAGATACGCAGTATTTT; cdr3_aa: CATSDRSGGNADTQYF
d_call: TRBD1; v_call: TRBV24-1; clone_size: -; j_call: TRBJ2-3; cdr3_nt: TGTGCCACCAGTGAACCGACAGGGAAGACGCAGTATTTT; cdr3_aa: CATSEPTGKTQYF
d_call: TRBD1; v_call: TRBV30; clone_size: once; j_call: TRBJ1-2; cdr3_nt: TGTGCCTGGATTACCCGCGGGACAGGGAACTATGGCTACACCTTC; cdr3_aa: CAWITRGTGNYGYTF
d_call: TRBD2; v_call: TRBV2; clone_size: -; j_call: TRBJ2-5; cdr3_nt: TGTGCCAGCAGTGTCGTTGTGGGGGGGGAGACCCAGTACTTC; cdr3_aa: CASSVVVGGETQYF
d_call: -; v_call: TRBV5-5; clone_size: -; j_call: TRBJ1-1; cdr3_nt: TGTGCCAGCAGCTTGGCGGCAGGCGCTGAAGCTTTCTTT; cdr3_aa: CASSLAAGAEAFF
d_call: -; v_call: TRBV5-1; clone_size: -; j_call: TRBJ1-6; cdr3_nt: TGCGCCAGCAGCTTGTTGGCAGGGGCTGGTTCACCCCTCCACTTT; cdr3_aa: CASSLLAGAGSPLHF
d_call: -; v_call: TRBV7-9; clone_size: -; j_call: TRBJ1-1; cdr3_nt: TGTGCCGTTGGGGGGAGGGAGGCTTTCTTT; cdr3_aa: CAVGGREAFF
d_call: -; v_call: TRBV2; clone_size: few; j_call: TRBJ1-1; cdr3_nt: TGTGCCAGCAGTGAAAACGGAGGTGGAGCTTTCTTT; cdr3_aa: CASSENGGGAFF
d_call: -; v_call: TRBV14; clone_size: -; j_call: TRBJ2-3; cdr3_nt: TGTGCCAGCAGCCACCCGGGGTTGGCTAGCACAGATACGCAGTATTTT; cdr3_aa: CASSHPGLASTDTQYF
d_call: TRBD1; v_call: TRBV6-5; clone_size: few; j_call: TRBJ2-1; cdr3_nt: TGTGCCAGCAGTTCAAGACAGGGCCTTTACAATGAGCAGTTCTTC; cdr3_aa: CASSSRQGLYNEQFF
d_call: -; v_call: TRBV6-2/TRBV6-3; clone_size: -; j_call: TRBJ1-5; cdr3_nt: TGTGCCAGCAGCCAAGGACAGTCAAATCAGCCCCAGCATTTT; cdr3_aa: CASSQGQSNQPQHF
d_call: -; v_call: TRBV19; clone_size: -; j_call: TRBJ2-3; cdr3_nt: TGTGCCAGTAGTATTCAATTGAGCACAGATACGCAGTATTTT; cdr3_aa: CASSIQLSTDTQYF
d_call: TRBD1; v_call: TRBV11-2; clone_size: -; j_call: TRBJ1-1; cdr3_nt: TGTGCCAGCAGCTTACCCACAGGGGACGCTTTCTTT; cdr3_aa: CASSLPTGDAFF
d_call: -; v_call: TRBV5-1; clone_size: -; j_call: TRBJ1-2; cdr3_nt: TGCGCCAGCAGCTGGGATACAATGACAGGTGAAAATGGCTACACCTTC; cdr3_aa: CASSWDTMTGENGYTF
d_call: -; v_call: TRBV7-6; clone_size: -; j_call: TRBJ1-3; cdr3_nt: TGTGCCAGCAGCTTAGGGGTTGGGGACATACTATCTGGAAACACCATATATTTT; cdr3_aa: CASSLGVGDILSGNTIYF
d_call: TRBD1; v_call: TRBV13; clone_size: -; j_call: TRBJ1-5; cdr3_nt: TGTGCCAGCAGCTTAGGGACAGGGTCTGTTCAGCCCCAGCATTTT; cdr3_aa: CASSLGTGSVQPQHF
d_call: -; v_call: TRBV28; clone_size: -; j_call: TRBJ1-1; cdr3_nt: TGTGCCAGCAGTTTTTTACTAGGGGGAAGAAATGAAGCTTTCTTT; cdr3_aa: CASSFLLGGRNEAFF
d_call: TRBD2; v_call: TRBV6-5; clone_size: -; j_call: TRBJ2-1; cdr3_nt: TGTGCCGGAGGGGCTAGCGGGGACAATGAGCAGTTCTTC; cdr3_aa: CAGGASGDNEQFF
d_call: TRBD1; v_call: TRBV18; clone_size: -; j_call: TRBJ1-2; cdr3_nt: TGTGCCAGCTCACCGCGGTCGGGGGACAGGGTCTATGGCTACACCTTC; cdr3_aa: CASSPRSGDRVYGYTF
d_call: -; v_call: TRBV6-2/TRBV6-3; clone_size: -; j_call: TRBJ1-1; cdr3_nt: TGTGCCAGCAGTTACTCGCGAGAGGGCCCCATGAACACTGAAGCTTTCTTT; cdr3_aa: CASSYSREGPMNTEAFF
d_call: -; v_call: TRBV4-3; clone_size: -; j_call: TRBJ1-5; cdr3_nt: TGCGCCAGCAGCGTTGACCGGGGGAAGCCCCAGCATTTT; cdr3_aa: CASSVDRGKPQHF
d_call: -; v_call: TRBV19; clone_size: -; j_call: TRBJ1-1; cdr3_nt: TGTGCCAGTAGTACGGGGGGACACGACGCGAACACTGAAGCTTTCTTT; cdr3_aa: CASSTGGHDANTEAFF
d_call: TRBD2; v_call: TRBV5-1; clone_size: -; j_call: TRBJ2-1; cdr3_nt: TGCGCCAGCAGCCTTACAATTTCTAGCGGGGGCCAGGAGGTCTTC; cdr3_aa: CASSLTISSGGQEVF
d_call: -; v_call: TRBV27; clone_size: -; j_call: TRBJ1-5; cdr3_nt: TGTGCCAGCAGCCGCGGGTCGAGTAATCAGCCCCAGCATTTT; cdr3_aa: CASSRGSSNQPQHF
d_call: -; v_call: TRBV19; clone_size: -; j_call: TRBJ1-2; cdr3_nt: TGTGCCAGTAGAGACAGCTACTATGGCTACACCTTC; cdr3_aa: CASRDSYYGYTF
d_call: -; v_call: TRBV12-3/TRBV12-4; clone_size: -; j_call: TRBJ1-2; cdr3_nt: TGTGCCAGCAGTATAACTTTTAACTATGGCTACACCTTC; cdr3_aa: CASSITFNYGYTF
d_call: TRBD2; v_call: TRBV19; clone_size: -; j_call: TRBJ2-3; cdr3_nt: TGTGCCAGTAGTATTACACGGGGGGGCCCAGATACGCAGTATTTT; cdr3_aa: CASSITRGGPDTQYF
d_call: -; v_call: TRBV3-1/TRBV3-2; clone_size: -; j_call: TRBJ1-1; cdr3_nt: TGTGCCAGCAGAGACGGGGGGTTGGTTGAAGCTTTCTTT; cdr3_aa: CASRDGGLVEAFF
d_call: -; v_call: TRBV12-3/TRBV12-4; clone_size: once; j_call: TRBJ2-1; cdr3_nt: TGTGCCAGCGGACAGAACAATGAGCAGTTCTTC; cdr3_aa: CASGQNNEQFF
d_call: -; v_call: TRBV24-1; clone_size: once; j_call: TRBJ2-2; cdr3_nt: TGTGCCACCAGCCTCGACAGGCAACTTGCGAACACCGGGGAGCTGTTTTTT; cdr3_aa: CATSLDRQLANTGELFF
d_call: TRBD1; v_call: TRBV5-5; clone_size: -; j_call: TRBJ1-1; cdr3_nt: TGTGCCAGCAGCCTGACAGGGGGGACCACTGAAGCTTTCTTT; cdr3_aa: CASSLTGGTTEAFF
d_call: -; v_call: TRBV15; clone_size: -; j_call: TRBJ2-7; cdr3_nt: TGTGCCACCAGCAGAGGAGACGGGGCCTACGAGCAGTACTTC; cdr3_aa: CATSRGDGAYEQYF
d_call: TRBD2; v_call: TRBV6-1; clone_size: once; j_call: TRBJ2-1; cdr3_nt: TGTGCCAGCAGTGAGGTCGCGGGACTAGCGAACAATGAGCAGTTCTTC; cdr3_aa: CASSEVAGLANNEQFF
d_call: -; v_call: TRBV4-1; clone_size: -; j_call: TRBJ1-2; cdr3_nt: TGCGCCAGCAGCCAACCCAGGGAATCCCGGACGTCCTATGGCTACACCTTC; cdr3_aa: CASSQPRESRTSYGYTF
d_call: -; v_call: TRBV19; clone_size: -; j_call: TRBJ1-5; cdr3_nt: TGTGCCAGTAGGGCTCCTTATAGCAATCAGCCCCAGCATTTT; cdr3_aa: CASRAPYSNQPQHF